These 5 T cell receptor beta chains were sequenced from one sample in a study of blood T cell repertoires in COVID-19. Sequencing was performed with immunoSEQ multiplex PCR; in TCRdb, only in-frame clones are kept and a portion is missing. The sample consists of 250,000 to 350,000 clones, about 85% of them appearing once. Sequencing used peripheral blood. The receptors come from a woman aged 45-59 years who had recovered from COVID-19.

The chain employs TRBV3-1 (or the pseudogene TRBV3-2) and TRBJ2-7; perhaps TRBD2 as D (5 bases). CDR3 length: 14 amino acids. Germline CDR1 reads LGHDT; CDR2 reads YNNKEL (reference sequence). Trimming took off 6 bases at V and 3 bases at J, with 15 bases between the two ends. CDR3 sequence reads: CASSRPGSGYEQYF. As DNA, the CDR3 is TGTGCCAGCAGTCGTCCGGGAAGCGGCTACGAGCAGTACTTC.

The V call is TRBV4-2, the J call TRBJ2-5; 8 positions match TRBD2. This CDR3 is built from 15 residues. Trimming cost V 1 base and J 5 bases; bases outside gene matches: 6. Per germline, CDR1 LGHNA and CDR2 YNFKEQ. The CDR3 here is CASSQGPTGGETQYF. The CDR3 region has the DNA TGTGCCAGCAGCCAAGGGCCAACGGGAGGGGAGACCCAGTACTTC.

The chain employs TRBV5-4 and TRBJ1-1, with 12 positions matching TRBD1. The CDR3 extends over 16 amino acids. Germline V gene lookup returns CDR1 SGHNT and CDR2 YYREEE (reference sequence). The J segment lost 5 bases and the V segment lost 7 bases, leaving 12 bases of the junction unmatched. This chain's CDR3 is CASGRGQGARRTEAFF. In DNA, the CDR3 is TGTGCCAGCGGTCGGGGACAGGGGGCAAGGAGGACTGAAGCTTTCTTT.

The rearrangement uses TRBV9 and TRBJ1-2; 9 nucleotides agree with TRBD1. Germline CDR1 SGDLS, CDR2 YYNGEE. This CDR3 is 12 amino acids long. J gave up 6 bases and V 3 bases, and 0 bases lay outside the gene matches. The CDR3 DNA follows: TGTGCCAGCAGCGGGACAGGGGATGGCTACACCTTC. It codes for CASSGTGDGYTF.

V and J are TRBV5-1 and TRBJ1-4, with 8 bases fitting TRBD1. J lost 8 bases, V lost 4 bases, and 7 bases had no gene match. The CDR3 loop spans 14 amino acids. Germline V gene lookup returns CDR1 SGHRS and CDR2 YFSETQ. This CDR3 reads CASSRTGFNEKLFF. As DNA, the CDR3 is TGCGCCAGCAGCCGGACAGGGTTTAACGAAAAACTGTTTTTT. Complete variable domain (other parts from reference TRBV5-1 and TRBJ1-4): KAGVTQTPRYLIKTRGQQVTLSCSPISGHRSVSWYQQTPGQGLQFLFEYFSETQRNKGNFPGRFSGRQFSNSRSEMNVSTLELGDSALYLCASSRTGFNEKLFFGSGTQLSVL.